What follows are 21 T cell receptor beta chains derived from one specimen sequenced in a study of shared T cell receptors in the human thymus. The data were produced by immunoSEQ multiplex PCR, yet TCRdb's version contains in-frame clones alone and is incomplete. The sample has some 720,000 clones; over 75% are singletons. This sample was shared with a second study, whose subject was human thymus T cells.

Sequencing was done on a sample of thymocytes. These receptors were obtained from a boy under three years old with a congenital heart defect.

The CDR3 DNA sequence: TGTGCCAGCAGAAAGCTTCCCACTAGCGGGAGCTCCCACCAGCAGTTCTTC. Translated, it gives CASRKLPTSGSSHQQFF. The V and J genes are TRBV27 and TRBJ2-1; 11 bases fit TRBD2. The CDR3 contains 17 residues. With V trimmed by 6 bases and J by 11 bases, 18 bases remained unmatched. Germline V CDR1 and CDR2: MNHEY, SMNVEV (reference sequence).

The J gene is TRBJ1-2, the V gene TRBV5-4; 9 positions match TRBD1. Germline lookup yields CDR1 SGHNT and CDR2 YYREEE (reference sequence). V lost 3 bases, J lost 4 bases, and 4 bases stayed unmatched. CDR3 length: 14 residues. The CDR3 region has the DNA TGTGCCAGCAGCTCCGGGACAGGGTTCTATGGCTACACCTTC. This gives the protein CASSSGTGFYGYTF.

This clone was picked up one time. The V call is TRBV9, the J call TRBJ2-2, with D possibly matching TRBD2 (5 bases). The germline V and J ends were trimmed by 0 bases and 4 bases, with 13 bases remaining between them. The CDR3 extends over 16 amino acids. Germline values: CDR1 SGDLS, CDR2 YYNGEE. Here the CDR3 reads CASSVDWARGTGELFF. For the CDR3, the DNA is TGTGCCAGCAGCGTAGACTGGGCACGGGGCACCGGGGAGCTGTTTTTT.

A few counts support this clone. This chain links TRBV4-2 with TRBJ2-7, with 10 bases matching TRBD2. The CDR3 sequence is 14 residues long. Germline assignment: CDR1 LGHNA and CDR2 YNFKEQ. V shed 4 bases and J 3 bases; nucleotides not matched to a gene: 3. CDR3 nucleotide sequence: TGTGCCAGCAGCCGAGGGACTAGCGACTACGAGCAGTACTTC. Encoded protein: CASSRGTSDYEQYF.

This clone was found a few times. Germline is not matched at one junction end, which may reflect a read error. This chain uses TRBV7-7 with TRBJ2-1; tentative D call: TRBD2 (6 bases). The CDR3 has 13 residues. CDR1 is SSHAT, CDR2 FNYEAQ, per germline (reference sequence). In DNA, the CDR3 is TGTGCTAGCAGCCCCGGGAGATACAATGAGCAGTTCTTC. Amino acid sequence: CASSPGRYNEQFF.

V gene TRBV28 combines with J gene TRBJ2-1, with 13 nucleotides matching TRBD2. CDR3 size: 17 residues. V was pared by 6 bases and J by 3 bases, with 8 bases of the junction left unmatched. Germline assignment: CDR1 MDHEN and CDR2 SYDVKM. The CDR3: CASSTPRTSGSYNEQFF. CDR3 DNA: TGTGCCAGCAGCACCCCTAGGACTAGCGGGAGCTACAATGAGCAGTTCTTC. The entire variable domain, with the rest obtained from reference TRBV28 and TRBJ2-1, is as follows: DVKVTQSSRYLVKRTGEKVFLECVQDMDHENMFWYRQDPGLGLRLIYFSYDVKMKEKGDIPEGYSVSREKKERFSLILESASTNQTSMYLCASSTPRTSGSYNEQFFGPGTRLTVL.

This clone was seen a single time. The genes are TRBV20-1 and TRBJ2-1, with D perhaps matching TRBD2 (6 bases). Looked up from germline, CDR1 is DFQATT and CDR2 is SNEGSKA (reference sequence). The CDR3 loop spans 11 amino acids. The CDR3 DNA sequence: TGCAGGGCGGGACCCCCGGACCTGCAGTTCTTC. Protein product: CRAGPPDLQFF.

The rearrangement joins TRBV5-4 to TRBJ2-3; TRBD2 matches 8 bases. Germline CDR1 and CDR2: SGHNT and YYREEE (reference sequence). The CDR3 totals 15 residues. The V and J ends lost 4 bases and 5 bases, in that order; junction bases with no gene match: 9. For the CDR3, the DNA is TGTGCCAGCAGCCTAAGCGGGAGTCAGGGAGATACGCAGTATTTT. It encodes CASSLSGSQGDTQYF.

DNA of the CDR3: TGTGCCAGCTCACCCGGGCCACAGGGGGATACCTACGAGCAGTACTTC. This encodes CASSPGPQGDTYEQYF. This chain uses TRBV18 with TRBJ2-7, with 8 bases matching TRBD1. V gave up 3 bases and J gave up 2 bases; unmatched junction bases: 9. The CDR3 is made up of 16 amino acids. Per germline, CDR1 KGHSH and CDR2 LQKENI.

This CDR3 is CASSATSGDTYEQYF. The CDR3 DNA sequence: TGTGCCAGCAGCGCAACTAGCGGTGATACCTACGAGCAGTACTTC. The rearrangement joins TRBV7-3 to TRBJ2-7, with TRBD2 identical over 8 bases. The CDR3 has 15 residues. V lost 5 bases and J lost 2; bases outside the gene matches: 8. Germline CDR1 SGHTA, CDR2 FQGTGA.

This chain uses TRBV5-5 with TRBJ2-1; TRBD1 matches at 9 bases. Trimming removed 4 bases from V and 4 bases from J; junction bases left unmatched: 15. CDR3 length equals 18 residues. In germline, CDR1 is SGHKS, CDR2 YYEKEE (reference sequence). The CDR3 sequence: CASSEGTGWGRAYNEQFF. The CDR3 nucleotides read TGTGCCAGCAGCGAAGGGACAGGGTGGGGAAGGGCTTACAATGAGCAGTTCTTC.

The gene calls are TRBV5-1 and TRBJ2-3, with D tentatively TRBD2 (6 bases). From germline, CDR1 is SGHRS and CDR2 YFSETQ. The CDR3 runs 15 residues. The V gene lost 4 bases and the J gene lost 4 bases, with 16 bases spanning the gap. CDR3 in DNA: TGCGCCAGCAGCCCCCGGGACTTGGCAGCAGATACGCAGTATTTT. It translates to CASSPRDLAADTQYF.

This clone was seen more than once but under ten times. The chain employs TRBV5-4 and TRBJ2-1; D uncertain. Germline-derived CDR1 and CDR2 are SGHNT and YYREEE (reference sequence). V gave up 0 bases and J gave up 10 bases, with 17 bases separating them. The CDR3 is made up of 15 amino acids. DNA for the CDR3: TGTGCCAGCAGCTTGGAGCGAGCGACCTACACCGAGCAGTTCTTC. Residues: CASSLERATYTEQFF.

This CDR3 is CASSPHWGVAKNIQYF. CDR3 coding DNA: TGTGCCAGCAGCCCTCACTGGGGAGTAGCCAAAAACATTCAGTACTTC. The chain combines TRBV11-2 with TRBJ2-4; D is perhaps TRBD2 (5 bases). Germline loops: CDR1 SGHAT, CDR2 FQNNGV. The V end lost 5 bases, the J end lost 0 bases, and 14 bases lay between the germline ends. CDR3 length: 16 amino acids.

The chain has TRBV9 and TRBJ1-1, with D maybe TRBD1 (6 bases). CDR3 size: 14 residues. The germline CDR1 and CDR2 sequences are SGDLS and YYNGEE. Trimming took off 6 bases at V and 4 bases at J, with 16 bases between the two ends. CDR3 region: CASTGRGKITEAFF. DNA for the CDR3: TGTGCCAGCACGGGCAGGGGCAAAATCACTGAAGCTTTCTTT.

This clone was detected a few times. The V gene is TRBV4-1, the J gene TRBJ1-5, with a weak D call TRBD1 (5 bases). Germline CDR1 reads MGHRA; CDR2 reads YSYEKL. This CDR3 has 16 residues. V shed 2 bases and J shed 2 bases, with 13 bases lying between them. Here the CDR3 reads CASSQSTVPGNQPQHF. The CDR3 DNA is TGCGCCAGCAGCCAATCGACAGTCCCAGGCAATCAGCCCCAGCATTTT.

The chain employs TRBV7-6 and TRBJ2-2, with 10 bases matching TRBD1. The CDR3 covers 17 residues. Per germline, CDR1 SGHVS and CDR2 FNYEAQ. The V and J ends lost 0 bases and 4 bases, in that order; junction bases with no gene match: 5. The CDR3 here is CASSLALGDRGTGELFF. CDR3 nucleotide sequence: TGTGCCAGCAGCTTAGCGCTAGGGGACAGGGGCACCGGGGAGCTGTTTTTT.

The chain combines TRBV4-3 with TRBJ2-1; 10 bases line up with TRBD2. The length of the CDR3 is 16 residues. The ends lost 1 base at V and 5 bases at J; junction bases unmatched: 5. Germline CDR1 LGHNA, CDR2 YSLEER. The CDR3 nucleotides are TGCGCCAGCAGCCAAGGGCAGCGGGAGGGCGACAATGAGCAGTTCTTC. This translates into CASSQGQREGDNEQFF.

This rearrangement joins TRBV28 to TRBJ2-1; TRBD2 matches at 13 bases. CDR3 length: 17 residues. Per the germline V gene, CDR1 is MDHEN and CDR2 is SYDVKM. The junction had 4 bases not matched to a gene; V was cut back by 5 bases and J by 0 bases. DNA of the CDR3: TGTGCCAGCAGTGCCCGGACTAGCGGGAGCTCCTACAATGAGCAGTTCTTC. Translated: CASSARTSGSSYNEQFF.

This sequence joins TRBV5-4 and TRBJ2-5; D remains unclear. Per germline, CDR1 SGHNT and CDR2 YYREEE (reference sequence). The V end was cut by 2 bases, the J end by 5 bases, with 19 bases between. CDR3 size: 16 residues. The CDR3 DNA reads TGTGCCAGCAGCTTCTCGTTCGAGTTCGGGTTCGAGACCCAGTACTTC. This codes for CASSFSFEFGFETQYF. Based on the CDR3 plus reference TRBV5-4 and TRBJ2-5, the full variable domain is ETGVTQSPTHLIKTRGQQVTLRCSSQSGHNTVSWYQQALGQGPQFIFQYYREEENGRGNFPPRFSGLQFPNYSSELNVNALELDDSALYLCASSFSFEFGFETQYFGPGTRLLVL.

The chain recombines TRBV2 with TRBJ2-7; weak D call: TRBD1 (6 bases). The germline V gene has CDR1 SNHLY and CDR2 FYNNEI. The ends were cut back, 6 bases at V and 6 bases at J, with 21 bases in the middle. This CDR3 region has 15 residues. The CDR3 nucleotides are TGTGCCAGCAGGCCCCTTCGTTCAGGGGCGGGCGAGCAGTACTTC. Translation: CASRPLRSGAGEQYF. Looking up the rest from reference TRBV2 and TRBJ2-7 gives the full variable domain: EPEVTQTPSHQVTQMGQEVILRCVPISNHLYFYWYRQILGQKVEFLVSFYNNEISEKSEIFDDQFSVERPDGSNFTLKIRSTKLEDSAMYFCASRPLRSGAGEQYFGPGTRLTVT.